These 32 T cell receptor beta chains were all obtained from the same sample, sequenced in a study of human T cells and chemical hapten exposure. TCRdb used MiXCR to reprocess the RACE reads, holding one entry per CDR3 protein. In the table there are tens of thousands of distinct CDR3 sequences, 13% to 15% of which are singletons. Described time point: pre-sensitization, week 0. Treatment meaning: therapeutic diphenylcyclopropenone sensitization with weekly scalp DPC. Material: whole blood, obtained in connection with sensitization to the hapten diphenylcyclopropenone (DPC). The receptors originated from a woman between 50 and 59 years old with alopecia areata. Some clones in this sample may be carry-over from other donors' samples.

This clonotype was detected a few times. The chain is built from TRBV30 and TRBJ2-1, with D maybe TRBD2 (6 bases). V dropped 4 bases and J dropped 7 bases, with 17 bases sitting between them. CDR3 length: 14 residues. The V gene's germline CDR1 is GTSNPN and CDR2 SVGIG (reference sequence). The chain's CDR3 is CAWKGGNVKNEQFF. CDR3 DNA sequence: TGTGCCTGGAAAGGCGGGAACGTGAAGAATGAGCAGTTCTTC.

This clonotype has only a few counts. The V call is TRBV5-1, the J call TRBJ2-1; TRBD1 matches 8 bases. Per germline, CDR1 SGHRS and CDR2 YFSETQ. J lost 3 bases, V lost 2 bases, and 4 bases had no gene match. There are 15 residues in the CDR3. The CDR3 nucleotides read TGCGCCAGCAGCTTAGCACAGGGGGTCTACAATGAGCAGTTCTTC. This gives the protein CASSLAQGVYNEQFF. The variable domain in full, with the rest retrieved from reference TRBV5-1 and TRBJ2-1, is KAGVTQTPRYLIKTRGQQVTLSCSPISGHRSVSWYQQTPGQGLQFLFEYFSETQRNKGNFPGRFSGRQFSNSRSEMNVSTLELGDSALYLCASSLAQGVYNEQFFGPGTRLTVL.

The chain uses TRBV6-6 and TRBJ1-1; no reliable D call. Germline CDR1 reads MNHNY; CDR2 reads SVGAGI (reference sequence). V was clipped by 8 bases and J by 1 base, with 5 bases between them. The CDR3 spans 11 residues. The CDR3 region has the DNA TGTGCCAGCCAGGCGAACACTGAAGCTTTCTTT. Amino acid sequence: CASQANTEAFF.

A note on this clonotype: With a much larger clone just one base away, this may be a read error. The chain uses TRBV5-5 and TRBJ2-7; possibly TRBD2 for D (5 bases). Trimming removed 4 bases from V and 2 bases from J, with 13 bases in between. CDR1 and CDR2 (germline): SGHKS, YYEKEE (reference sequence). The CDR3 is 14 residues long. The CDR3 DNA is TGTGCCAGCAGCCCAGCGGTGAGCCCCTACGAGCAGTACTTC. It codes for CASSPAVSPYEQYF.

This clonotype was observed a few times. This CDR3 reads CASSLGYRGNTGELFF. CDR3 coding DNA: TGTGCCAGCAGCTTAGGTTACAGGGGGAACACCGGGGAGCTGTTTTTT. The chain has TRBV7-6 and TRBJ2-2; TRBD1 aligns across 7 bases. Germline-derived CDR1 and CDR2 are SGHVS and FNYEAQ. V lost 1 base to trimming and J lost 1 base; unmatched junction nucleotides: 3. The CDR3 extends over 16 amino acids.

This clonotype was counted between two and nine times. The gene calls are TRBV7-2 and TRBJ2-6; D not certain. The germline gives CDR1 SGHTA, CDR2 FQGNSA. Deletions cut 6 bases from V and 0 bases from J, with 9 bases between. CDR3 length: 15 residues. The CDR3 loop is CASSIDFSGANVLTF. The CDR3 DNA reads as TGTGCCAGCAGTATAGATTTCTCTGGGGCCAACGTCCTGACTTTC.

DNA for the CDR3: TGCAGTGCTATTGAGGGTCGGGCCAAAAACATTCAGTACTTC. Translating it yields CSAIEGRAKNIQYF. J is TRBJ2-4 and V is TRBV20-1, with D perhaps TRBD2 (5 bases). V lost 4 bases and J 1 base, leaving 11 bases between the germline ends. This CDR3 has 14 amino acids. Germline V gene data show CDR1 as DFQATT and CDR2 as SNEGSKA (reference sequence).

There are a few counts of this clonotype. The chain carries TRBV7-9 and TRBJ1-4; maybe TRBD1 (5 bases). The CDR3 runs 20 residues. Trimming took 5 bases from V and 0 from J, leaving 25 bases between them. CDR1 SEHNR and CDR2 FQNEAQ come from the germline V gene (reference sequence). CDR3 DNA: TGTGCCAGCAGCCCGAACACCTACCGGGACGGAGCTGCAACTAATGAAAAACTGTTTTTT. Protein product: CASSPNTYRDGAATNEKLFF.

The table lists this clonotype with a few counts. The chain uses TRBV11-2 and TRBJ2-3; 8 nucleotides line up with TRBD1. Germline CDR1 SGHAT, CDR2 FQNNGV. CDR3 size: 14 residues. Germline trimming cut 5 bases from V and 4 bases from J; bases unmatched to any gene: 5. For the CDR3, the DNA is TGTGCCAGCAGCAGGACAGGGATGCCAGATACGCAGTATTTT. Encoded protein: CASSRTGMPDTQYF.

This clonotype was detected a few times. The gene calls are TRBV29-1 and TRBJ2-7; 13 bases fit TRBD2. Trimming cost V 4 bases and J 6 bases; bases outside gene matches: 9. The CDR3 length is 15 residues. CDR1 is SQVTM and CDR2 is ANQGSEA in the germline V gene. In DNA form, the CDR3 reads TGCAGCGTTGGCACTAGCGGGAGGGCCCTTTTCGAGCAGTACTTC. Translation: CSVGTSGRALFEQYF.

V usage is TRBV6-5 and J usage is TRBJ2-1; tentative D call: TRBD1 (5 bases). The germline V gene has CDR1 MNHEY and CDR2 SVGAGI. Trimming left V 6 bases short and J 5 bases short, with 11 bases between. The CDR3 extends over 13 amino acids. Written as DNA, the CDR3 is TGTGCCAGCAGGCCCCAGGGAAACAATGAGCAGTTCTTC. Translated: CASRPQGNNEQFF.

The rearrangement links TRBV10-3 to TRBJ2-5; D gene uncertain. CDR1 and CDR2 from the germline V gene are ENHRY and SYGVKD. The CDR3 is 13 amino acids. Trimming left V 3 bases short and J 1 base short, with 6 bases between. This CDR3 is CAISDRVQETQYF. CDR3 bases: TGTGCCATCAGTGACCGAGTCCAAGAGACCCAGTACTTC.

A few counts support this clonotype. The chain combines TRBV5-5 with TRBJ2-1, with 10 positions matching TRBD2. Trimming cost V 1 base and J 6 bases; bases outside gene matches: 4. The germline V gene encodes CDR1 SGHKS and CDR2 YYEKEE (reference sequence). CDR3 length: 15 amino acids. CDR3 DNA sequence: TGTGCCAGCAGCTTGTGGGCTAGCGGGAGCAATGAGCAGTTCTTC. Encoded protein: CASSLWASGSNEQFF. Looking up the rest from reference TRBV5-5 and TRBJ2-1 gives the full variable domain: DAGVTQSPTHLIKTRGQQVTLRCSPISGHKSVSWYQQVLGQGPQFIFQYYEKEERGRGNFPDRFSARQFPNYSSELNVNALLLGDSALYLCASSLWASGSNEQFFGPGTRLTVL.

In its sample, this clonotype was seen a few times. The CDR3, as DNA: TGTGCCAGCAGTAAACGTCGGGACAGGGAGGACCCCAACTATGGCTACACCTTC. Translated, it gives CASSKRRDREDPNYGYTF. V gene TRBV6-5 combines with J gene TRBJ1-2; TRBD1 agrees at 9 bases. The germline CDR1 and CDR2 sequences are MNHEY and SVGAGI. Unmatched junction bases numbered 15, after V lost 5 bases and J lost 2 bases. The CDR3 runs 18 residues.

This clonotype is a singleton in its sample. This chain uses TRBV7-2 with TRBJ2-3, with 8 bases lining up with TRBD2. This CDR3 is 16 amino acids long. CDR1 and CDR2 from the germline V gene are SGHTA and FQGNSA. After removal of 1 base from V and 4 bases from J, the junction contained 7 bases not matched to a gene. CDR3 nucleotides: TGTGCCAGCAGCTTAGGAATAGCGGGATGGTCAGATACGCAGTATTTT. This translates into CASSLGIAGWSDTQYF. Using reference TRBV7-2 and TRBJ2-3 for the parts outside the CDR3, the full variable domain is GAGVSQSPSNKVTEKGKDVELRCDPISGHTALYWYRQSLGQGLEFLIYFQGNSAPDKSGLPSDRFSAERTGGSVSTLTIQRTQQEDSAVYLCASSLGIAGWSDTQYFGPGTRLTVL.

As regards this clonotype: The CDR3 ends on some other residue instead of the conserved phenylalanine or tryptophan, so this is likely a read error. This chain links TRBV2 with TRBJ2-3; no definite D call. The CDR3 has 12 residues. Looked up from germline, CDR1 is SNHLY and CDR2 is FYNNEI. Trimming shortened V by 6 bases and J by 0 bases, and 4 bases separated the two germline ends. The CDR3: CASSRSTDTQYL. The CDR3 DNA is TGTGCCAGCAGCCGAAGCACAGATACGCAGTATCTT.

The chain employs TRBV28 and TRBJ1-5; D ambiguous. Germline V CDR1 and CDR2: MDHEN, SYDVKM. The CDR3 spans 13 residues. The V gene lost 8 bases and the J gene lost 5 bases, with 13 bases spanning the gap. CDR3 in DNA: TGTGCCAGCGGAACATCAACAGATCAGCCCCAGCATTTT. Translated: CASGTSTDQPQHF.

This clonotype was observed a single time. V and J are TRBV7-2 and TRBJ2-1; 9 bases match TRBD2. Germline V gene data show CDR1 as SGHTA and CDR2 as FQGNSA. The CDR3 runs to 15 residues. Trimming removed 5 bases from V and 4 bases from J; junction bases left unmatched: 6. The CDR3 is CASSTTSGRYNEQFF. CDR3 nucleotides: TGTGCCAGCAGCACCACTAGCGGGCGATACAATGAGCAGTTCTTC.

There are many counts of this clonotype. The CDR3 loop reads CSASKEVGEQFF. The CDR3 DNA follows: TGCAGTGCCTCAAAAGAGGTTGGAGAGCAGTTCTTC. J is TRBJ2-1 and V is TRBV20-1, with D hard to call. This CDR3 has 12 residues. Trimming took 6 bases from V and 10 from J, leaving 16 bases between them. Germline CDR1 is DFQATT and CDR2 is SNEGSKA (reference sequence).

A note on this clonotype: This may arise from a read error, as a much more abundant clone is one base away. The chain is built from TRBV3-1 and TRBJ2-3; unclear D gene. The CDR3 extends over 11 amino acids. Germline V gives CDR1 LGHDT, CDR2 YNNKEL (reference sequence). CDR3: CAGSDTDTQYF. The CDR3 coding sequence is TGTGCCGGCAGCGACACAGATACGCAGTATTTT.

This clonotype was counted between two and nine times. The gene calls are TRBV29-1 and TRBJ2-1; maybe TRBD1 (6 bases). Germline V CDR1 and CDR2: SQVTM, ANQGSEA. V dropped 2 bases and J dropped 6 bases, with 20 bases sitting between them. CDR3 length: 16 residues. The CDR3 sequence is CSVEKGQRQKINEQFF. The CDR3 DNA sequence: TGCAGCGTTGAAAAAGGACAGCGACAAAAGATCAATGAGCAGTTCTTC.

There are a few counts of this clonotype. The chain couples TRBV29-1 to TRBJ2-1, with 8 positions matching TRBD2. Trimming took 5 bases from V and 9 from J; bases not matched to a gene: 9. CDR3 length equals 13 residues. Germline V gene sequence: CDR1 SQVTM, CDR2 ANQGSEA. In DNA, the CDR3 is TGCAGCGTTCAGCCCAGCGGGAGCGGTGAGCAGTTCTTC. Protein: CSVQPSGSGEQFF.

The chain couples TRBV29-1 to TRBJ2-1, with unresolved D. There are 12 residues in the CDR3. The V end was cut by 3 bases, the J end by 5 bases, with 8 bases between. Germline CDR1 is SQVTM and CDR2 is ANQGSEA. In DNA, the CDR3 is TGCAGCGTTGAGTCAGAGCACAATGAGCAGTTCTTC. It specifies CSVESEHNEQFF.

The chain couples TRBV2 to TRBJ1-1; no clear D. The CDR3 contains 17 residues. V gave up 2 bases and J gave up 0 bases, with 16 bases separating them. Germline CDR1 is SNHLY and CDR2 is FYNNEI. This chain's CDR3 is CASSENGVVRMNTEAFF. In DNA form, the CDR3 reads TGTGCCAGCAGTGAAAATGGAGTGGTAAGAATGAACACTGAAGCTTTCTTT.

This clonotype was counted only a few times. As DNA, the CDR3 is TGTGCCAGCAGCCATAAACTAGCGGGAAACTACGAGCAGTACTTC. It is translated as CASSHKLAGNYEQYF. This sequence joins TRBV3-1 and TRBJ2-7, with 10 bases aligning to TRBD2. Per the germline V gene, CDR1 is LGHDT and CDR2 is YNNKEL (reference sequence). After removal of 3 bases from V and 3 bases from J, the junction contained 5 bases not matched to a gene. The CDR3 runs 15 residues.

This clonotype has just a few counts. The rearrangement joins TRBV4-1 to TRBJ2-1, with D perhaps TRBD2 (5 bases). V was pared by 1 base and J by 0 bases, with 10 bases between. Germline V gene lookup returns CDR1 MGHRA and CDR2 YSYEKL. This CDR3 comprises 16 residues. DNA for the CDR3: TGCGCCAGCAGCCAAGTTTTTGGGAGCTCCTACAATGAGCAGTTCTTC. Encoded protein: CASSQVFGSSYNEQFF.

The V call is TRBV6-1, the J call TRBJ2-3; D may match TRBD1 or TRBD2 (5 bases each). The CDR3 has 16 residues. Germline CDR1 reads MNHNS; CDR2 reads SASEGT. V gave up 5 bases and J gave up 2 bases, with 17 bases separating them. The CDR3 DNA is TGTGCCAGCAGTACCTTCCCGGGACCAGTCACAGATACGCAGTATTTT. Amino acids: CASSTFPGPVTDTQYF.

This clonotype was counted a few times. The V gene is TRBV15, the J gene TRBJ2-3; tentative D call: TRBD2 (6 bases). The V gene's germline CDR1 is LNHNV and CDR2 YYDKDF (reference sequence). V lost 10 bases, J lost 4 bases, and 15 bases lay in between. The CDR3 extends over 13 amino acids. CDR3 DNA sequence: TGTGCCATTGCCTCGGGGGTGGCAGATACGCAGTATTTT. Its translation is CAIASGVADTQYF.

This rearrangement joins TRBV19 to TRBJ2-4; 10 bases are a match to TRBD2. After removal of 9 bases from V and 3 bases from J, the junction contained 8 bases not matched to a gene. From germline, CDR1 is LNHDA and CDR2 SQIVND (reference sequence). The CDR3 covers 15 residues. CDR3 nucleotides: TGTGCCAGCTACGGACTAGCGGAGAACAAAAACATTCAGTACTTC. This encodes CASYGLAENKNIQYF.

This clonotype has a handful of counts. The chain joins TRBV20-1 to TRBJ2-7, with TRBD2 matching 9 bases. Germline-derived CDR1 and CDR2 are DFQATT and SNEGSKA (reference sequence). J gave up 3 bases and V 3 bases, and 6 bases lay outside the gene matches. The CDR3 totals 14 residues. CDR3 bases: TGCAGTGCTAGTCTCGGCGGGAGGGACTACGAGCAGTACTTC. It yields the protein CSASLGGRDYEQYF.

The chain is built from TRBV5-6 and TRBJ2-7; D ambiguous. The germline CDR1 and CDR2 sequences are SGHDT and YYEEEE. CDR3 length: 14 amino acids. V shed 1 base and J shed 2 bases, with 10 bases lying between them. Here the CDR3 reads CASSLSSDPYEQYF. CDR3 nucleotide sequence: TGTGCCAGCAGCTTGTCGTCAGACCCCTACGAGCAGTACTTC.

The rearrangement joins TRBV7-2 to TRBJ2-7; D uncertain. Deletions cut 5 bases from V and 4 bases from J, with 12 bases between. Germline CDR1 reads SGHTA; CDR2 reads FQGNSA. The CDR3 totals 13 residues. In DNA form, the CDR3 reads TGTGCCAGCAGCCCCTCGCCAGCTTACGAGCAGTACTTC. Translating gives CASSPSPAYEQYF.